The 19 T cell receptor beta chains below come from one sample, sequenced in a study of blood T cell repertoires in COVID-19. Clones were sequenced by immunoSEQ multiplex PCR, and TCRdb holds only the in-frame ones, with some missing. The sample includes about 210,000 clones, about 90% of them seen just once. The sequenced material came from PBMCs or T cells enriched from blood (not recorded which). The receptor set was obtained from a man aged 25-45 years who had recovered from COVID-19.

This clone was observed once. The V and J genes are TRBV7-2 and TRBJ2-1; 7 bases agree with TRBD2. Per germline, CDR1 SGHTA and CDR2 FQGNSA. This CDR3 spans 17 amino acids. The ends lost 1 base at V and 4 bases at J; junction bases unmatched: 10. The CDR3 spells CASSLVGGGAKYNEQFF. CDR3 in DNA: TGTGCCAGCAGCTTAGTTGGCGGGGGAGCCAAGTACAATGAGCAGTTCTTC. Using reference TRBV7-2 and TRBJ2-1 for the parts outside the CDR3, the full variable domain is GAGVSQSPSNKVTEKGKDVELRCDPISGHTALYWYRQSLGQGLEFLIYFQGNSAPDKSGLPSDRFSAERTGGSVSTLTIQRTQQEDSAVYLCASSLVGGGAKYNEQFFGPGTRLTVL.

CDR3 in amino acids: CASSPGQGMGNTEAFF. CDR3 DNA sequence: TGTGCCAGCTCACCCGGACAGGGAATGGGGAACACTGAAGCTTTCTTT. The J gene is TRBJ1-1, the V gene TRBV18; 8 positions agree with TRBD1. The CDR3 is 16 residues long. The germline V gene encodes CDR1 KGHSH and CDR2 LQKENI. V shed 3 bases and J 1 base; nucleotides not matched to a gene: 7.

As DNA, the CDR3 is TGTGCCAGCAGAGGAGACGGAGGGAATTATGGCTACACCTTC. Encoded protein: CASRGDGGNYGYTF. The chain joins TRBV6-5 to TRBJ1-2; D gene unclear. Trimming shortened V by 6 bases and J by 5 bases, and 16 bases separated the two germline ends. The CDR3 runs 14 residues. Germline V lookup: CDR1 MNHEY, CDR2 SVGAGI.

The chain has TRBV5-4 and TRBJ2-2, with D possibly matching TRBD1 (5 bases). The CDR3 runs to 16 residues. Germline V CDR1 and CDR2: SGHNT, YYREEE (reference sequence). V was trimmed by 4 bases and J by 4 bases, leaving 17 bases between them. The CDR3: CASSLDRQISTGELFF. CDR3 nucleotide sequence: TGTGCCAGCAGCCTGGACCGACAGATCAGCACCGGGGAGCTGTTTTTT.

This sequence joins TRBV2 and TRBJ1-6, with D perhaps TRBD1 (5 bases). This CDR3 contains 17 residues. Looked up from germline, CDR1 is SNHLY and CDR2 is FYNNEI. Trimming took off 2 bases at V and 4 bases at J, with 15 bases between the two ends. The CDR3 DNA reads TGTGCCAGCAGTGAACTCGGGCAGGACACGTATAATTCACCCCTCCACTTT. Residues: CASSELGQDTYNSPLHF.

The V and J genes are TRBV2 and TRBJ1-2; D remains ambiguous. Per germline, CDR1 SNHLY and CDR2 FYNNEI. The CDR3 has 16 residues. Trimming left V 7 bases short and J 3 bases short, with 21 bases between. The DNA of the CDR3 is TGTGCCAGCATTCGGTCTATTTTGAACGGTGACTATGGCTACACCTTC. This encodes CASIRSILNGDYGYTF.

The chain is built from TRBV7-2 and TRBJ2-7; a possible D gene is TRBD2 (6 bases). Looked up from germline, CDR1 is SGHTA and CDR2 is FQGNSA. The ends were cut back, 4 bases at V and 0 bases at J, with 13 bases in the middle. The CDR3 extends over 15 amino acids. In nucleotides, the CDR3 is TGTGCCAGCAGCTCCCCTTTAGCGGTCTCCTACGAGCAGTACTTC. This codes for CASSSPLAVSYEQYF.

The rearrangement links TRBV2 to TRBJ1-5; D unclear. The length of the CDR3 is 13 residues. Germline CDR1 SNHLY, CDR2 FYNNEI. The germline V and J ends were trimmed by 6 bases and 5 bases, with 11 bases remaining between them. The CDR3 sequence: CASSQSGDQPQHF. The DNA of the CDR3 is TGTGCCAGCAGCCAATCCGGGGATCAGCCCCAGCATTTT. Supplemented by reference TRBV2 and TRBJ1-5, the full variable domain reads EPEVTQTPSHQVTQMGQEVILRCVPISNHLYFYWYRQILGQKVEFLVSFYNNEISEKSEIFDDQFSVERPDGSNFTLKIRSTKLEDSAMYFCASSQSGDQPQHFGDGTRLSIL.

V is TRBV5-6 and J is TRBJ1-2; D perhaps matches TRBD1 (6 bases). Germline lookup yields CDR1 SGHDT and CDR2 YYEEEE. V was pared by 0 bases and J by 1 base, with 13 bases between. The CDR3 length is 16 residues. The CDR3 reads CASSLGTGQYNYGYTF. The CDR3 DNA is TGTGCCAGCAGCTTGGGAACTGGACAGTATAACTATGGCTACACCTTC.

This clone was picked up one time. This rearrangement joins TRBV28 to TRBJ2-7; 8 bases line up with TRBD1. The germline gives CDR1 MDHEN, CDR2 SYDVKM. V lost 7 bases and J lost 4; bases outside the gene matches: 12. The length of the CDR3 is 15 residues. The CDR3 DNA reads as TGTGCCAGCATCCCCTCCGGGACAGGTCTTTACGAGCAGTACTTC. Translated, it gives CASIPSGTGLYEQYF. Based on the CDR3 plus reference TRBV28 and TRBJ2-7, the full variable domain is DVKVTQSSRYLVKRTGEKVFLECVQDMDHENMFWYRQDPGLGLRLIYFSYDVKMKEKGDIPEGYSVSREKKERFSLILESASTNQTSMYLCASIPSGTGLYEQYFGPGTRLTVT.

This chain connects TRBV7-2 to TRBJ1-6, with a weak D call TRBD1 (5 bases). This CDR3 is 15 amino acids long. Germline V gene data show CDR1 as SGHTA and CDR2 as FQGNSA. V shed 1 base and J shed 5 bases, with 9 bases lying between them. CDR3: CASSLGTSNNSPLHF. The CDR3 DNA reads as TGTGCCAGCAGCTTAGGGACATCTAATAATTCACCCCTCCACTTT. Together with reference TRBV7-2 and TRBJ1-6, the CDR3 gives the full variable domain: GAGVSQSPSNKVTEKGKDVELRCDPISGHTALYWYRQSLGQGLEFLIYFQGNSAPDKSGLPSDRFSAERTGGSVSTLTIQRTQQEDSAVYLCASSLGTSNNSPLHFGNGTRLTVT.

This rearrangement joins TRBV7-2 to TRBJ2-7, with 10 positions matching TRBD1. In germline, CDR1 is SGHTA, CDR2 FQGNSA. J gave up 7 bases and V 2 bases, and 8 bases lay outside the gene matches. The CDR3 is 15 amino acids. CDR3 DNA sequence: TGTGCCAGCAGCTTACTGGGACAGGGGTCGGGGGAGCAGTACTTC. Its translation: CASSLLGQGSGEQYF.

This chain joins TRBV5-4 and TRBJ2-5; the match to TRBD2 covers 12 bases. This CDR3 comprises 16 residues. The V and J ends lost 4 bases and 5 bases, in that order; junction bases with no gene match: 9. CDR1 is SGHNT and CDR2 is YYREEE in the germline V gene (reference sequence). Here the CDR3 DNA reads TGTGCCAGCAGCAGAATCAGGACTAGCGGGGAGGAGACCCAGTACTTC. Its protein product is CASSRIRTSGEETQYF.

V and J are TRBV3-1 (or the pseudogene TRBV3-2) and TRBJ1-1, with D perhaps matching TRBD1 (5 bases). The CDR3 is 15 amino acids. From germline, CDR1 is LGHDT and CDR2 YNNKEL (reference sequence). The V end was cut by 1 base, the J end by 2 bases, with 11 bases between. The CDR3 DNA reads TGTGCCAGCAGCCAAGTCGGAAGGGGTAACACTGAAGCTTTCTTT. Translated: CASSQVGRGNTEAFF.

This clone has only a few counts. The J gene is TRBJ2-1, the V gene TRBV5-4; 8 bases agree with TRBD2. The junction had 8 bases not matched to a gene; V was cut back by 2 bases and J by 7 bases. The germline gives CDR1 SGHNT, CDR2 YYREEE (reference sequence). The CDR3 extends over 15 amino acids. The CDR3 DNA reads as TGTGCCAGCAGCTTTGACGGGAGGGCAGGGAATGAGCAGTTCTTC. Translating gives CASSFDGRAGNEQFF. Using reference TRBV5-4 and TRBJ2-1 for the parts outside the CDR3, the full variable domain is ETGVTQSPTHLIKTRGQQVTLRCSSQSGHNTVSWYQQALGQGPQFIFQYYREEENGRGNFPPRFSGLQFPNYSSELNVNALELDDSALYLCASSFDGRAGNEQFFGPGTRLTVL.

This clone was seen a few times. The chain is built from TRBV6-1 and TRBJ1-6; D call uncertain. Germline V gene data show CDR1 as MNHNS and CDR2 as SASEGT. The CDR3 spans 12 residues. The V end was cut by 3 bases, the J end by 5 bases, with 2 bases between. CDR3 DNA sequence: TGTGCCAGCAGTGACAATAATTCACCCCTCCACTTT. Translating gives CASSDNNSPLHF.

The CDR3 DNA follows: TGCGCCAGCAGCTTCGAACAGAGTCACCCTAATTCACCCCTCCACTTT. Translation: CASSFEQSHPNSPLHF. V and J are TRBV5-1 and TRBJ1-6, with D hard to call. CDR1 and CDR2 (germline): SGHRS, YFSETQ. Trimming pared 2 bases from V and 6 bases from J, leaving 15 bases between. The CDR3 runs to 16 residues.

CDR3 bases: TGTGCCACCAGCACCGGGACAGGGAAGACCTACGAGCAGTACTTC. As protein: CATSTGTGKTYEQYF. The chain joins TRBV24-1 to TRBJ2-7; 9 positions match TRBD1. V shed 7 bases, J shed 2 bases, and the junction held 8 bases outside the gene matches. The CDR3 sequence is 15 residues long. Germline CDR1 KGHDR, CDR2 SFDVKD.

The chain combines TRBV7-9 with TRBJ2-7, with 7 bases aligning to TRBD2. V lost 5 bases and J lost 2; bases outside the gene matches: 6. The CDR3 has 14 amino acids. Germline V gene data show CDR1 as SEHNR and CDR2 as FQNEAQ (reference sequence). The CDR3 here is CASSPTGTTYEQYF. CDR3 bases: TGTGCCAGCAGCCCTACCGGGACTACCTACGAGCAGTACTTC.